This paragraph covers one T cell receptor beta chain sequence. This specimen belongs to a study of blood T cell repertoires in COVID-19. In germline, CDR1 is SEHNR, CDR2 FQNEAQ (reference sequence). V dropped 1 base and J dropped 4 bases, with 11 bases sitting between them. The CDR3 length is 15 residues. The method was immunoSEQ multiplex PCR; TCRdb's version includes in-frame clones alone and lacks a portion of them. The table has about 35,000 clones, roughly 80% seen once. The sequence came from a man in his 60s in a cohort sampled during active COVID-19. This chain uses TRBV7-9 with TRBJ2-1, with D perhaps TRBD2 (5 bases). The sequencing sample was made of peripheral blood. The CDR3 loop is CASSLEVGAYNEQFF. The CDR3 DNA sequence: TGTGCCAGCAGCTTAGAGGTGGGAGCTTACAATGAGCAGTTCTTC. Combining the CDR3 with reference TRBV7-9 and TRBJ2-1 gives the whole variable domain DTGVSQNPRHKITKRGQNVTFRCDPISEHNRLYWYRQTLGQGPEFLTYFQNEAQLEKSRLLSDRFSAERPKGSFSTLEIQRTEQGDSAMYLCASSLEVGAYNEQFFGPGTRLTVL.